The 12 T cell receptor beta chains reported below all come from one sample, sequenced in a study of CD4 T cells in relation to SARS-CoV-2 and coronaviruses. No antigen is known for these receptors. The method was immunoSEQ multiplex PCR; TCRdb's version includes in-frame clones alone and lacks a portion of them. In the table there are roughly 10,000 clones, about 81% of which are singletons. Before the COVID-19 pandemic, during about 2011-2019, CD4+ T cells were taken from unexposed donors. After 10 to 11 days of culture, CD4+ T cells were isolated. The source material was CD4+ T cells from PBMCs, cultured in vitro. The receptors derive from a human donor in good health.

This chain uses TRBV5-1 with TRBJ2-3; 9 positions match TRBD2. This CDR3 comprises 18 residues. The germline V gene has CDR1 SGHRS and CDR2 YFSETQ. Losses at the gene ends were 3 bases for V and 1 base for J; bases not matched to a gene: 12. CDR3 nucleotides: TGCGCCAGCAGCTCGGGACTAGCCTTCCTTCGAGGCACAGATACGCAGTATTTT. Translation: CASSSGLAFLRGTDTQYF.

This clone appeared once. V gene TRBV5-1 combines with J gene TRBJ1-1; no clear D gene. The CDR3 length is 13 residues. Germline V CDR1 and CDR2: SGHRS, YFSETQ. V gave up 4 bases and J gave up 1 base, with 8 bases separating them. The CDR3 protein is CASSPEANTEAFF. The CDR3 DNA reads as TGCGCCAGCAGCCCGGAGGCGAACACTGAAGCTTTCTTT.

This clone has a handful of counts. J is TRBJ1-2 and V is TRBV7-9; no firm D call. Trimming left V 10 bases short and J 1 base short, with 7 bases between. The CDR3 covers 11 residues. Germline V gene sequence: CDR1 SEHNR, CDR2 FQNEAQ (reference sequence). CDR3 sequence (DNA): TGTGCCACCGAGGTTAACTATGGCTACACCTTC. It codes for CATEVNYGYTF.

This clone was seen a handful of times. The genes are TRBV7-9 and TRBJ1-1, with D maybe TRBD1 (5 bases). Germline CDR1 SEHNR, CDR2 FQNEAQ (reference sequence). The CDR3 has 11 amino acids. The V and J ends lost 6 bases and 10 bases respectively, with 12 bases between them. Written as DNA, the CDR3 is TGTGCCAGCAGTGACAGTGATGGAGCTTTCTTT. It encodes CASSDSDGAFF.

The chain uses TRBV11-2 and TRBJ1-2; TRBD1 matches at 8 bases. Germline CDR1 reads SGHAT; CDR2 reads FQNNGV. J lost 8 bases, V lost 5 bases, and 10 bases had no gene match. The length of the CDR3 is 14 residues. CDR3 sequence reads: CASSQIRGRQGYTF. The CDR3 DNA sequence: TGTGCCAGCAGCCAGATCAGGGGGCGGCAAGGCTACACCTTC.

The rearrangement uses TRBV7-9 and TRBJ1-2; D is unclear. Between the trimmed V and J ends, which lost 10 bases and 6 bases, there was a span of 21 bases. Germline V CDR1 and CDR2: SEHNR, FQNEAQ (reference sequence). There are 14 residues in the CDR3. CDR3 bases: TGTGCCACCGAGTTCATCTCCCAGAGACATGGCTACACCTTC. It specifies CATEFISQRHGYTF. Filled out from reference TRBV7-9 and TRBJ1-2, the complete variable domain reads DTGVSQNPRHKITKRGQNVTFRCDPISEHNRLYWYRQTLGQGPEFLTYFQNEAQLEKSRLLSDRFSAERPKGSFSTLEIQRTEQGDSAMYLCATEFISQRHGYTFGSGTRLTVV.

This clone was recorded a few times. The chain carries TRBV2 and TRBJ1-2; D is unresolved. V lost 4 bases to trimming and J lost 5 bases, with 14 bases between them. The germline CDR1 and CDR2 sequences are SNHLY and FYNNEI. The CDR3 has 14 residues. In nucleotides, the CDR3 is TGTGCCAGCAGTGCCAACCCTCGAGGGTATGGCTACACCTTC. Protein sequence: CASSANPRGYGYTF.

The chain is built from TRBV12-3 or TRBV12-4 and TRBJ2-2; D call uncertain. Trimming shortened V by 8 bases and J by 5 bases, and 9 bases separated the two germline ends. The CDR3 length is 12 residues. Written as DNA, the CDR3 is TGTGCCAGCCGAACGTCAACCGGGGAGCTGTTTTTT. It encodes CASRTSTGELFF.

This clone has more than one count but fewer than ten. The chain's CDR3 is CASSLEGGDSPLHF. CDR3 in DNA: TGCGCCAGCAGCTTGGAGGGGGGCGACTCACCCCTCCACTTT. The V and J genes are TRBV5-1 and TRBJ1-6, with D possibly TRBD1 on 6 matching bases. Trimming shortened V by 0 bases and J by 10 bases, and 11 bases separated the two germline ends. This CDR3 spans 14 amino acids. CDR1 is SGHRS, CDR2 YFSETQ, per germline.

In the case of this clone: This CDR3 is also generated by other DNA sequences in the sample. The chain links TRBV6-5 to TRBJ1-1; unclear D gene. Germline V gene lookup returns CDR1 MNHEY and CDR2 SVGAGI. The CDR3 runs 11 residues. Trimming took 7 bases from V and 1 from J, leaving 4 bases between them. As DNA, the CDR3 is TGTGCCAGCACTCGGAACACTGAAGCTTTCTTT. It yields the protein CASTRNTEAFF.

This clone was detected only a few times. The rearrangement links TRBV5-1 to TRBJ2-7, with a tentative D call TRBD2 (6 bases). Germline-derived CDR1 and CDR2 are SGHRS and YFSETQ. The CDR3 sequence is 14 residues long. Trimming took off 4 bases at V and 2 bases at J, with 13 bases between the two ends. The CDR3 protein is CASSRRVEAYEQYF. The CDR3 DNA reads TGCGCCAGCAGCAGGAGGGTCGAGGCCTACGAGCAGTACTTC. Full variable domain (rest looked up from reference TRBV5-1 and TRBJ2-7): KAGVTQTPRYLIKTRGQQVTLSCSPISGHRSVSWYQQTPGQGLQFLFEYFSETQRNKGNFPGRFSGRQFSNSRSEMNVSTLELGDSALYLCASSRRVEAYEQYFGPGTRLTVT.

The CDR3, as DNA: TGTGCCAGCATCGATAGACCCTCTGGGGCCAACGTCCTGACTTTC. This gives the protein CASIDRPSGANVLTF. This chain connects TRBV6-6 to TRBJ2-6; D is ambiguous. The germline V gene encodes CDR1 MNHNY and CDR2 SVGAGI (reference sequence). V was trimmed by 7 bases and J by 0 bases, leaving 10 bases between them. The CDR3 extends over 15 amino acids.